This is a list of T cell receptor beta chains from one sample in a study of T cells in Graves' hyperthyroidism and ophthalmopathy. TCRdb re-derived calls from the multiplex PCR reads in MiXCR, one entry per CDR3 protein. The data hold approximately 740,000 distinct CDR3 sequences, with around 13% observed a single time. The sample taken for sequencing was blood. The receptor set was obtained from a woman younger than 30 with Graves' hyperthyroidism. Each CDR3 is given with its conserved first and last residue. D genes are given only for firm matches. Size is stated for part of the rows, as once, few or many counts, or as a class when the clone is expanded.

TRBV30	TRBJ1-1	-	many	CAWSRRFEAFF	TGTGCCTGGAGTCGCCGTTTTGAAGCTTTCTTT
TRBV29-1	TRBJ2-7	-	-	CSVLDGAGEQYF	TGCAGCGTCTTAGACGGAGCTGGGGAGCAGTACTTC
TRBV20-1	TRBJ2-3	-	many	CSARDKSRADTQYF	TGCAGTGCTAGAGATAAGTCGCGAGCAGATACGCAGTATTTT
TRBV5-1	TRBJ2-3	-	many	CASSFQRVTDTQYF	TGCGCCAGCAGCTTCCAGCGGGTCACAGATACGCAGTATTTT
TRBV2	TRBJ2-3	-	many	CASSEFNRGSDTQYF	TGTGCCAGCAGTGAATTCAACCGGGGTTCAGATACGCAGTATTTT
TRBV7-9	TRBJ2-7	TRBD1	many	CASSLGTGVSSYEQYF	TGTGCCAGCAGCTTAGGGACAGGGGTGAGCTCCTACGAGCAGTACTTC
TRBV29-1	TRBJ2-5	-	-	CSSGTARVETQYF	TGCAGCTCTGGAACAGCCCGGGTAGAGACCCAGTACTTC
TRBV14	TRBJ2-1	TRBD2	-	CASSQDLIRREGSYNEQFF	TGTGCCAGCAGCCAAGATCTAATTCGGCGGGAGGGTTCCTACAATGAGCAGTTCTTC
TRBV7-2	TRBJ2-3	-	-	CASSLVALGFNTDTQYF	TGTGCCAGCAGCTTAGTCGCCTTAGGATTTAACACAGATACGCAGTATTTT
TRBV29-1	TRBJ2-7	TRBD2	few	CSVRPLAGGPEQYF	TGCAGCGTCCGCCCACTAGCGGGAGGGCCCGAGCAGTACTTC
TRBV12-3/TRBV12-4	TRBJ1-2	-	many	CASSLMSRDGYTF	TGTGCCAGCAGTTTAATGTCTCGGGATGGCTACACCTTC
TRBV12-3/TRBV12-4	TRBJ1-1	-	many	CASSLITVEAFF	TGTGCCAGCAGTTTAATTACAGTTGAAGCTTTCTTT
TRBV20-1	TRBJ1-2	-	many	CSASTANYGYTF	TGCAGTGCTTCGACGGCTAACTATGGCTACACCTTC
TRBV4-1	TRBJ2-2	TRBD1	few	CASSPRATDRGRFTGELFF	TGCGCCAGCAGCCCACGAGCTACGGACAGGGGGCGTTTCACCGGGGAGCTGTTTTTT
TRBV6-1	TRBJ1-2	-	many	CASRWGLEGDGYTF	TGTGCCAGCAGGTGGGGTCTAGAGGGGGATGGCTACACCTTC
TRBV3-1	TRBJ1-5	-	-	CASSQDGKKSNQPQHF	TGTGCCAGCAGCCAGGACGGGAAGAAAAGCAATCAGCCCCAGCATTTT
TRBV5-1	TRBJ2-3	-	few	CASSPPGAGDTQYF	TGCGCCAGCAGCCCCCCGGGGGCCGGAGATACGCAGTATTTT
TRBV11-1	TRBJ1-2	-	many	CASRATGRNGHTF	TGTGCCAGCAGAGCGACAGGACGTAATGGCCACACCTTC
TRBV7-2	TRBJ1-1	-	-	CASSPMGQIRGAFGEAFF	TGTGCCAGCAGCCCTATGGGTCAGATTCGGGGGGCATTTGGTGAAGCTTTCTTT
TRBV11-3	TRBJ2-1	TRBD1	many	CASSPTGGKQRDEQFF	TGTGCCAGCAGCCCTACAGGGGGGAAACAGCGGGATGAGCAGTTCTTC
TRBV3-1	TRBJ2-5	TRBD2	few	CASSLTGLAGGGETQYF	TGTGCCAGCAGCCTCACCGGACTAGCGGGAGGCGGAGAGACCCAGTACTTC
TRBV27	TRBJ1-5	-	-	CAGSFSNQPQHF	TGTGCCGGCAGTTTTAGCAATCAGCCCCAGCATTTT
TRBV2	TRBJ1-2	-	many	CASKESANYGYTF	TGTGCCAGCAAAGAGTCGGCTAACTATGGCTACACCTTC